The 14 T cell receptor beta chains in this list originate from one sample, sequenced in a study of cytotoxic CD8 clonotypes in ibrutinib-treated CLL. Assay used: immunoSEQ multiplex PCR; TCRdb lists only in-frame clones, some missing. The sample shows 13,000 to 15,000 clones, approximately 48% of them seen only once. The sample in question was PBMCs, obtained at a 24-month disease-progression time point, from a patient treated with ibrutinib. The origin of the receptors is a human donor with chronic lymphocytic leukemia.

This clone is medium-sized (0.01 to 0.1%) by share. V gene TRBV4-2 combines with J gene TRBJ1-5; TRBD1 matches at 7 bases. The CDR3 runs to 15 residues. Germline V lookup: CDR1 LGHNA, CDR2 YNFKEQ. The ends lost 4 bases at V and 1 base at J; junction bases unmatched: 4. The chain's CDR3 is CASSRDRASNQPQHF. The CDR3 DNA sequence: TGTGCCAGCAGCCGTGACAGGGCGAGCAATCAGCCCCAGCATTTT.

The chain combines TRBV7-6 with TRBJ2-7; a weak D match, TRBD1 (5 bases). The CDR3 is 15 amino acids. Germline CDR1 reads SGHVS; CDR2 reads FNYEAQ. V was trimmed by 3 bases and J by 3 bases, leaving 15 bases between them. CDR3: CASSLAYRGNYEQYF. The CDR3 DNA reads as TGTGCCAGCAGCTTGGCTTATAGGGGAAACTACGAGCAGTACTTC.

The gene calls are TRBV5-1 and TRBJ2-5, with 10 bases that match TRBD1. The CDR3 runs 15 residues. V shed 3 bases and J 5 bases; nucleotides not matched to a gene: 7. Germline values: CDR1 SGHRS, CDR2 YFSETQ. CDR3 nucleotides: TGCGCCAGCAGCTCAACCGGGACAGGGGAGGAGACCCAGTACTTC. This encodes CASSSTGTGEETQYF.

The chain combines TRBV2 with TRBJ2-3; D is uncertain. Germline CDR1 SNHLY, CDR2 FYNNEI. The CDR3 runs to 12 residues. The ends were cut back, 8 bases at V and 5 bases at J, with 11 bases in the middle. CDR3 nucleotide sequence: TGTGCCAGCTCCCAGGTTGAAGATACGCAGTATTTT. It translates to CASSQVEDTQYF.

The chain has TRBV2 and TRBJ1-5, with D hard to call. Germline CDR1 is SNHLY and CDR2 is FYNNEI. The CDR3 length is 14 residues. V was cut by 5 bases and J by 7 bases, with 15 bases left in between. The CDR3 bases are TGTGCCAGCAGTTCTGTCTACTTGCGGCAGCCCCAGCATTTT. Its translation is CASSSVYLRQPQHF.

This clone is judged medium-sized. The CDR3 sequence is CASDGGTEAFF. The DNA for the CDR3 is TGCGCCAGTGACGGGGGTACTGAAGCTTTCTTT. The chain is built from TRBV4-1 and TRBJ1-1; D perhaps matches TRBD1 (5 bases). The germline CDR1 and CDR2 sequences are MGHRA and YSYEKL. The CDR3 has 11 residues. V was trimmed by 9 bases and J by 5 bases, leaving 10 bases between them.

This sequence joins TRBV6-6 and TRBJ2-2; the D is unclear. This CDR3 region has 14 residues. The V end lost 7 bases, the J end lost 2 bases, and 11 bases lay between the germline ends. Germline V CDR1 and CDR2: MNHNY, SVGAGI (reference sequence). As DNA, the CDR3 is TGTGCCAGCACTTGGGCAGAAAACACCGGGGAGCTGTTTTTT. This encodes CASTWAENTGELFF.

The chain has TRBV9 and TRBJ2-3; D unresolved. Germline V gene sequence: CDR1 SGDLS, CDR2 YYNGEE. The CDR3 covers 14 residues. Trimming stripped 0 bases from V and 2 bases from J, with 7 bases between. CDR3 sequence: CASSVGRTTDTQYF. CDR3 nucleotide sequence: TGTGCCAGCAGCGTAGGCAGAACCACAGATACGCAGTATTTT.

The rearrangement joins TRBV11-2 to TRBJ1-6; D perhaps matches TRBD1 (5 bases). This CDR3 spans 16 amino acids. Trimming removed 5 bases at V and 10 bases at J, with 21 bases between. CDR1 SGHAT and CDR2 FQNNGV come from the germline V gene. The CDR3 sequence is CASSRNPGDFGSPLHF. CDR3 bases: TGTGCCAGCAGCCGAAATCCGGGGGACTTCGGGTCACCCCTCCACTTT.

This clone was detected a few times. The chain is built from TRBV27 and TRBJ1-1; D is uncertain. CDR1 and CDR2 (germline): MNHEY, SMNVEV (reference sequence). The length of the CDR3 is 13 residues. V lost 5 bases and J lost 5, with 12 bases in between. CDR3 sequence (DNA): TGTGCCAGCAGTCCTGCTTGGGGTACTGAAGCTTTCTTT. It codes for CASSPAWGTEAFF.

A note on this clone: The sample has other DNA sequences that encode this CDR3 too. The gene calls are TRBV5-1 and TRBJ1-1; a weak D match, TRBD1 (5 bases). This CDR3 comprises 14 residues. V gave up 0 bases and J gave up 3 bases, with 9 bases separating them. The germline CDR1 and CDR2 sequences are SGHRS and YFSETQ. CDR3 residues: CASSLGQGHTEAFF. In DNA, the CDR3 is TGCGCCAGCAGCTTGGGGCAGGGTCACACTGAAGCTTTCTTT. The complete variable domain, with remaining parts taken from reference TRBV5-1 and TRBJ1-1, reads KAGVTQTPRYLIKTRGQQVTLSCSPISGHRSVSWYQQTPGQGLQFLFEYFSETQRNKGNFPGRFSGRQFSNSRSEMNVSTLELGDSALYLCASSLGQGHTEAFFGQGTRLTVV.

This chain links TRBV29-1 with TRBJ2-7; D assignment may be TRBD1 or TRBD2 (5 bases each). The ends were cut back, 6 bases at V and 5 bases at J, with 14 bases in the middle. Germline assignment: CDR1 SQVTM and CDR2 ANQGSEA. The CDR3 has 12 amino acids. CDR3 in amino acids: CSVDQRGDEQYF. The CDR3 region has the DNA TGCAGCGTAGACCAGCGAGGGGACGAGCAGTACTTC.

The chain is built from TRBV7-8 and TRBJ2-7, with TRBD1 matching over 7 bases. The trim removed 5 bases at V and 0 bases at J, leaving 16 bases unmatched. The CDR3 spans 18 residues. CDR1 is SGHVS, CDR2 FQNEAQ, per germline. The CDR3 loop is CASSRLRSTGALSYEQYF. The CDR3 DNA follows: TGTGCCAGCAGCCGATTACGGTCAACAGGGGCCCTCTCCTACGAGCAGTACTTC.

This clone was recorded a few times. This chain's CDR3 is CASRRGEVTSSQEAFF. In DNA, the CDR3 is TGCGCCAGCAGGAGGGGTGAGGTGACATCCTCCCAAGAAGCTTTCTTT. This rearrangement joins TRBV5-1 to TRBJ1-1, with D tentatively TRBD1 (5 bases). The CDR3 has 16 amino acids. CDR1 and CDR2 from the germline V gene are SGHRS and YFSETQ. V was shortened by 5 bases and J by 8 bases, with 25 bases between the two germline ends.